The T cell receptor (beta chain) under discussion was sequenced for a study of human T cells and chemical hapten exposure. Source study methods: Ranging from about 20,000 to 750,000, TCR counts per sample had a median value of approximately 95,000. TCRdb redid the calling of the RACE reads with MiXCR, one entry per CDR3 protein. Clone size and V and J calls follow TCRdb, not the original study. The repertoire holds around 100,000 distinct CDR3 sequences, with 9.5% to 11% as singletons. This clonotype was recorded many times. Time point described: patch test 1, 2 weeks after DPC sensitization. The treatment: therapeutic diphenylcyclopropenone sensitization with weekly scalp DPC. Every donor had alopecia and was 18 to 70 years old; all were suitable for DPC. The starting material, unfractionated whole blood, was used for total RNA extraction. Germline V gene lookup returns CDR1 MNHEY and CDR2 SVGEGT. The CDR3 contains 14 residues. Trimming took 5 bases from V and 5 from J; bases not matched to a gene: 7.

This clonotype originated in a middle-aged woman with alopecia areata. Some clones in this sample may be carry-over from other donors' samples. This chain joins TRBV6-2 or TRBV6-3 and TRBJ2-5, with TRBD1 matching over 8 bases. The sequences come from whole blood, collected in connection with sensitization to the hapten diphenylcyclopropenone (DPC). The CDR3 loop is CASSGDRTGETQYF. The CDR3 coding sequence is TGTGCCAGCAGTGGAGACAGGACAGGGGAGACCCAGTACTTC.